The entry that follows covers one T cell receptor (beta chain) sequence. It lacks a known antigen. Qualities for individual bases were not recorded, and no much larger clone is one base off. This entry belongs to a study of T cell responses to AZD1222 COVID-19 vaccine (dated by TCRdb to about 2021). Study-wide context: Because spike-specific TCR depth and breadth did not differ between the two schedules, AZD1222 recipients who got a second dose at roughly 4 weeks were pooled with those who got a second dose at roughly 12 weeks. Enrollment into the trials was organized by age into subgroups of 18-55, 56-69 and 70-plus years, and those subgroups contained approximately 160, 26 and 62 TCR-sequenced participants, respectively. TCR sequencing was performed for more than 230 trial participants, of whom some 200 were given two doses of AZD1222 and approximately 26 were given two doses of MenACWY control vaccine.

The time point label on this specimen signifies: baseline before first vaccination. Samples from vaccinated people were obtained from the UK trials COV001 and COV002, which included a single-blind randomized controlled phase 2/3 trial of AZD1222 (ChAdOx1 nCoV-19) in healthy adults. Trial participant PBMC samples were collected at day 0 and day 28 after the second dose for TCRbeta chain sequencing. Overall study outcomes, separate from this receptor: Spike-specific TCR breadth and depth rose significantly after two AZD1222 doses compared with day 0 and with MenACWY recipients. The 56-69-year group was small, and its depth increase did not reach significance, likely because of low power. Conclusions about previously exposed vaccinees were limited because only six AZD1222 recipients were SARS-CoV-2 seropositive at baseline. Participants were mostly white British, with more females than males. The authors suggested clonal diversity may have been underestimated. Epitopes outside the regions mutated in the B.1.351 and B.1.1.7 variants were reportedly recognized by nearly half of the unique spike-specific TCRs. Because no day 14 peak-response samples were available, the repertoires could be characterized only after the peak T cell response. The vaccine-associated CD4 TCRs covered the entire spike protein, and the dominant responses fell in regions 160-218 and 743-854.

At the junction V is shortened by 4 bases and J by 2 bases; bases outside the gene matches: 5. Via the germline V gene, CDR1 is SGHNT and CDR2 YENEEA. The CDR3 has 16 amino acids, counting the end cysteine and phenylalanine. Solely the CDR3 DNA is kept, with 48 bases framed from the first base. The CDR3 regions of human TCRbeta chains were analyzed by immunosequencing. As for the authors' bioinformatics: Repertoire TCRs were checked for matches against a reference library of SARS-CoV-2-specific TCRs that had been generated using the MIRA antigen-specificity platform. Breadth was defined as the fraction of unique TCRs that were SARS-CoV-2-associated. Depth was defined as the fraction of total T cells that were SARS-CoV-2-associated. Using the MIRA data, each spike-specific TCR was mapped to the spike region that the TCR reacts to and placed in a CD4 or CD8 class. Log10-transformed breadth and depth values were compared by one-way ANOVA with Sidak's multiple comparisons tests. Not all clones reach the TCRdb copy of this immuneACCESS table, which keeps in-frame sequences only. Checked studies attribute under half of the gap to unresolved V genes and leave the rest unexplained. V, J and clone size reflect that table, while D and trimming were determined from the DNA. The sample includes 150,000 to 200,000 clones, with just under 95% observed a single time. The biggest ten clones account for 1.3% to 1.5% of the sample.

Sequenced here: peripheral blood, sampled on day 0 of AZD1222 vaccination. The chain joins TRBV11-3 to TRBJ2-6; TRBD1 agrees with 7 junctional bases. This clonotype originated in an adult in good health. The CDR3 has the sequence CASSSGTGAGANVLTF. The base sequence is TGTGCCAGCAGCTCAGGCACAGGGGCTGGGGCCAACGTCCTGACTTTC.